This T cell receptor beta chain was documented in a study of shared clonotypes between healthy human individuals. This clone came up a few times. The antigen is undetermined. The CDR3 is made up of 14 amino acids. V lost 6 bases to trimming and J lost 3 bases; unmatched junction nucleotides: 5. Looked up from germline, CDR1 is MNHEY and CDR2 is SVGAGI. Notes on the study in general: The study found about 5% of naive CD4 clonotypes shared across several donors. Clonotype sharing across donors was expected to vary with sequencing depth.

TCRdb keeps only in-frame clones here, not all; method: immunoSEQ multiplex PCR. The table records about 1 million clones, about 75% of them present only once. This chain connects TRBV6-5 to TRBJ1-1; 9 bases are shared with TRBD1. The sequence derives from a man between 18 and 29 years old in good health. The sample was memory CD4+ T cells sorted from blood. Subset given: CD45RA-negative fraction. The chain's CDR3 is CASSKGQGYTEAFF. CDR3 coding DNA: TGTGCCAGCAGCAAAGGACAGGGGTACACTGAAGCTTTCTTT.